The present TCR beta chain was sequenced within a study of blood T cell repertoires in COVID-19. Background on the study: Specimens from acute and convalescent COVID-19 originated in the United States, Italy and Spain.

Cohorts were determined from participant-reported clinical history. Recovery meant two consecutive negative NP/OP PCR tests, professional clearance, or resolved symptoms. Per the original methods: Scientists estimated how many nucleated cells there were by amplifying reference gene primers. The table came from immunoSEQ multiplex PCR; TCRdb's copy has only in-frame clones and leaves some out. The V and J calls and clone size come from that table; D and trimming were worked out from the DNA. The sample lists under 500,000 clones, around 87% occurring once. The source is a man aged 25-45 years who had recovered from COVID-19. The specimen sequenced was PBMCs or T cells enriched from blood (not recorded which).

Written as DNA, the CDR3 is TGCGCCAGCAGCCCCGGACAGGGAGGGACCCAGTACTTC. Its protein is CASSPGQGGTQYF. The chain couples TRBV10-1 to TRBJ2-5; TRBD1 aligns across 8 bases. Germline lookup yields CDR1 WNHNN and CDR2 SYGVQD (reference sequence). The CDR3 length is 13 residues. V was clipped by 6 bases and J by 7 bases; unmatched bases: 7.